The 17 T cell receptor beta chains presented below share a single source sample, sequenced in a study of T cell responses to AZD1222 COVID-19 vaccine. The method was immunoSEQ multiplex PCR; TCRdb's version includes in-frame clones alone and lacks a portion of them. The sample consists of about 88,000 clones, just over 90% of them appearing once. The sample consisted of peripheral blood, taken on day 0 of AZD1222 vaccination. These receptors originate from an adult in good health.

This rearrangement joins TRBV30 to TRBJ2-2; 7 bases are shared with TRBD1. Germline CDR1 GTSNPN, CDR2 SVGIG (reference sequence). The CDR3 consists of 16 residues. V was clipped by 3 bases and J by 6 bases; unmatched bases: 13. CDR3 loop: CAWSLGTAVYPGELFF. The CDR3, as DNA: TGTGCCTGGAGCTTAGGGACAGCGGTATATCCCGGGGAGCTGTTTTTT.

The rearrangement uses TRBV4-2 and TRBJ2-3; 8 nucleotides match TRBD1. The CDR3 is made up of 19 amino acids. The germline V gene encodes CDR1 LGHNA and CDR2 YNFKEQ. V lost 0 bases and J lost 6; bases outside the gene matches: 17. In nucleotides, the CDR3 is TGTGCCAGCAGCCAAGAATGGGGCGGAAGACAGGGGATCAGGGATACGCAGTATTTT. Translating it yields CASSQEWGGRQGIRDTQYF.

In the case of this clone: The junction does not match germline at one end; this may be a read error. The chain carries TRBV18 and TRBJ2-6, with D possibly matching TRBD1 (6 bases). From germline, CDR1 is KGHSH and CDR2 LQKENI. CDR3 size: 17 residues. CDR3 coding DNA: TGTGCCAGCTCATCACCCCCAGGGGCAGGTGGGGCCAACGTCCTGACTTTC. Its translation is CASSSPPGAGGANVLTF.

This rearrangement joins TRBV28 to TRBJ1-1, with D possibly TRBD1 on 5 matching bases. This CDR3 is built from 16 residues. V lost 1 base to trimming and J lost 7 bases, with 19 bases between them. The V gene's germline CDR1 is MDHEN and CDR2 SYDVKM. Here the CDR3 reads CASSLFGGTQIGEAFF. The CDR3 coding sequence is TGTGCCAGCAGTTTATTCGGGGGGACCCAGATCGGTGAAGCTTTCTTT. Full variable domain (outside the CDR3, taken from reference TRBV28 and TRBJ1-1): DVKVTQSSRYLVKRTGEKVFLECVQDMDHENMFWYRQDPGLGLRLIYFSYDVKMKEKGDIPEGYSVSREKKERFSLILESASTNQTSMYLCASSLFGGTQIGEAFFGQGTRLTVV.

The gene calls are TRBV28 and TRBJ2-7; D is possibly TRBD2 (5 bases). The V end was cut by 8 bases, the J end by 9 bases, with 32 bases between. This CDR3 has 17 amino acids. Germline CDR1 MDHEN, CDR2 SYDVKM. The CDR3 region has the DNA TGTGCCAGCGGGCCCGGGGAAAATCGTCCCCTCCTCCTGGGGCAGTACTTC. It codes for CASGPGENRPLLLGQYF.

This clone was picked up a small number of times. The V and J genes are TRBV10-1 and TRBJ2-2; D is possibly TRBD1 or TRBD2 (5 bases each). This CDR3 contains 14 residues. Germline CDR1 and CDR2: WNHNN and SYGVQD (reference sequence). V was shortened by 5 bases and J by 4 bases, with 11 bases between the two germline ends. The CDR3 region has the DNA TGCGCCAGCAGTAAACTAGGGGCCACCGGGGAGCTGTTTTTT. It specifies CASSKLGATGELFF.

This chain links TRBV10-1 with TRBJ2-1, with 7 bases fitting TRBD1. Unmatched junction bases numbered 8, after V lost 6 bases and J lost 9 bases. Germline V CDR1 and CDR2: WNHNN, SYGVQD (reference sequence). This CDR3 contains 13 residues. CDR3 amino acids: CASRINRGTEQFF. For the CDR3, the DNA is TGCGCCAGCAGAATTAACAGGGGAACTGAGCAGTTCTTC.

The CDR3 sequence: CASSPTAGGTDEQYF. CDR3 bases: TGTGCCAGCAGTCCCACGGCGGGGGGCACGGACGAGCAGTACTTC. V gene TRBV27 combines with J gene TRBJ2-7; 8 bases line up with TRBD2. This CDR3 comprises 15 residues. V was pared by 5 bases and J by 5 bases, with 11 bases of the junction left unmatched. Germline-derived CDR1 and CDR2 are MNHEY and SMNVEV (reference sequence).

CDR3 nucleotides: TGTGCCAGCCAAACTCGAATGGGCTCTGGAAACACCATATATTTT. It encodes CASQTRMGSGNTIYF. The V gene is TRBV6-5, the J gene TRBJ1-3, with D unclear. The length of the CDR3 is 15 residues. Germline CDR1 reads MNHEY; CDR2 reads SVGAGI. Trimming removed 8 bases at V and 0 bases at J, with 14 bases between.

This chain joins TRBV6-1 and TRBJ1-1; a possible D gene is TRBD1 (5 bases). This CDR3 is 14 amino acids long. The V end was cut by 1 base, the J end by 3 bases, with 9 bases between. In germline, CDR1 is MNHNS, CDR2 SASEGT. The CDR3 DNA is TGTGCCAGCAGTGAAGGGGGACTTTACACTGAAGCTTTCTTT. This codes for CASSEGGLYTEAFF.

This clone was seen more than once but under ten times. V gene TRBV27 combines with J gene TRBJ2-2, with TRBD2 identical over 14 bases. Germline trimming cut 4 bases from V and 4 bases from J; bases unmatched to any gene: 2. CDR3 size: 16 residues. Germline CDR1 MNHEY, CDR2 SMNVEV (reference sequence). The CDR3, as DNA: TGTGCCAGCAGTTCCGGGACTAGCGGGAGCACCGGGGAGCTGTTTTTT. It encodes CASSSGTSGSTGELFF.

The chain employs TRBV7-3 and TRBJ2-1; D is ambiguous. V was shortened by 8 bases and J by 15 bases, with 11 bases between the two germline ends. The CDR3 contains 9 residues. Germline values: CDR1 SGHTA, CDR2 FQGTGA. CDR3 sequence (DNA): TGTGCCAGCGGACCTATCCGGTTCTTC. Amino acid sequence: CASGPIRFF.

This CDR3 is CASRDRANTGELFF. The CDR3 DNA sequence: TGTGCCAGCAGAGACAGGGCGAACACCGGGGAGCTGTTTTTT. The chain recombines TRBV27 with TRBJ2-2; 7 bases match TRBD1. Germline V lookup: CDR1 MNHEY, CDR2 SMNVEV (reference sequence). With 6 bases clipped from V and 0 bases from J, the junction kept 1 base outside the gene matches. The CDR3 totals 14 residues.

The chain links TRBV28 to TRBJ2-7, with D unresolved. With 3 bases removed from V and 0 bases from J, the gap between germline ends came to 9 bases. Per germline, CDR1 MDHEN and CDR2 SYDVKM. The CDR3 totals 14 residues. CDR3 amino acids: CASSFRRSSYEQYF. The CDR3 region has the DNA TGTGCCAGCAGTTTCCGGCGGAGCTCCTACGAGCAGTACTTC.

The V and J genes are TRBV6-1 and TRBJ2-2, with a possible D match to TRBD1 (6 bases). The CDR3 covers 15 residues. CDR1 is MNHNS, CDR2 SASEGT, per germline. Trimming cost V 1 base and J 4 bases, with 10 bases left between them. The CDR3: CASSEVTGTTGELFF. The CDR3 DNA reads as TGTGCCAGCAGTGAAGTCACAGGGACCACCGGGGAGCTGTTTTTT.

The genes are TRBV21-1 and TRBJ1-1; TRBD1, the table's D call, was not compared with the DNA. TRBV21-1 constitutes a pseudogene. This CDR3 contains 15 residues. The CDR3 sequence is CASSSPGGSNTEAFF. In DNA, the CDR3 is TGTGCCAGCAGCAGTCCAGGGGGATCGAACACTGAAGCTTTCTTT.

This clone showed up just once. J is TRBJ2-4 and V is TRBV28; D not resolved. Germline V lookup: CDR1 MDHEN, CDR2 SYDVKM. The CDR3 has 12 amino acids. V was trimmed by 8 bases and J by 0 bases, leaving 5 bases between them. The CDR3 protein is CASALAKNIQYF. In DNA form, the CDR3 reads TGTGCCAGCGCCCTAGCCAAAAACATTCAGTACTTC.